These 32 T cell receptor beta chains share one sample of origin, sequenced in a study of blood T cell repertoires in COVID-19. TCRdb keeps only in-frame clones here, not all; method: immunoSEQ multiplex PCR. The sample includes some 56,000 clones, about 88% of them seen just once. Sequencing input: peripheral blood. These receptors all stem from a woman aged 55-75 years with COVID-19, enrolled during active disease.

The chain couples TRBV7-9 to TRBJ2-2; 7 positions match TRBD1. Germline V gene data show CDR1 as SEHNR and CDR2 as FQNEAQ (reference sequence). The CDR3 consists of 17 residues. With 4 bases clipped from V and 2 bases from J, the junction kept 10 bases outside the gene matches. The CDR3 loop reads CASSSLRTGVNTGELFF. CDR3 DNA sequence: TGTGCCAGCAGCTCCCTCCGGACAGGAGTCAACACCGGGGAGCTGTTTTTT. Based on the CDR3 plus reference TRBV7-9 and TRBJ2-2, the full variable domain is DTGVSQNPRHKITKRGQNVTFRCDPISEHNRLYWYRQTLGQGPEFLTYFQNEAQLEKSRLLSDRFSAERPKGSFSTLEIQRTEQGDSAMYLCASSSLRTGVNTGELFFGEGSRLTVL.

J is TRBJ2-6 and V is TRBV4-1; weak D call: TRBD1 (5 bases). Germline CDR1 and CDR2: MGHRA and YSYEKL. Trimming took 4 bases from V and 3 from J, leaving 13 bases between them. The CDR3 runs 16 residues. CDR3 protein: CASSLQGPHGANVLTF. CDR3 coding DNA: TGCGCCAGCAGCCTCCAGGGCCCTCATGGGGCCAACGTCCTGACTTTC.

This clone was seen a few times. The rearrangement links TRBV6-1 to TRBJ2-1; the match to TRBD2 covers 12 bases. Unmatched junction bases numbered 0, after V lost 1 base and J lost 5 bases. CDR1 and CDR2 (germline): MNHNS, SASEGT. The length of the CDR3 is 15 residues. The CDR3 region is CASSEGLAGDNEQFF. The CDR3 bases are TGTGCCAGCAGTGAAGGACTAGCGGGGGACAATGAGCAGTTCTTC.

The genes are TRBV29-1 and TRBJ1-1; no clear D. Germline-derived CDR1 and CDR2 are SQVTM and ANQGSEA. Deletions cut 6 bases from V and 1 base from J, with 12 bases between. The CDR3 sequence is 13 residues long. DNA for the CDR3: TGCAGCGTGGCGGAGTACTCGAACACTGAAGCTTTCTTT. It is translated as CSVAEYSNTEAFF.

V usage is TRBV28 and J usage is TRBJ2-1, with D possibly being TRBD2 (7 bases). V was trimmed by 5 bases and J by 4 bases, leaving 18 bases between them. This CDR3 is 16 amino acids long. Germline CDR1 and CDR2: MDHEN and SYDVKM. CDR3: CASSRGGQGLYNEQFF. CDR3 bases: TGTGCCAGCAGTAGGGGGGGGCAGGGATTATACAATGAGCAGTTCTTC.

The gene calls are TRBV27 and TRBJ2-7, with 9 bases aligning to TRBD1. The J segment lost 3 bases and the V segment lost 6 bases, leaving 9 bases of the junction unmatched. CDR1 MNHEY and CDR2 SMNVEV come from the germline V gene (reference sequence). The CDR3 has 15 amino acids. The CDR3 DNA follows: TGTGCCAGCAGGCTCGGGACAGGGTTCGACTACGAGCAGTACTTC. Amino acid sequence: CASRLGTGFDYEQYF.

The chain joins TRBV27 to TRBJ2-5; D might be TRBD2 (7 bases). The CDR3 is 14 amino acids. Looked up from germline, CDR1 is MNHEY and CDR2 is SMNVEV (reference sequence). Deletions cut 8 bases from V and 4 bases from J, with 17 bases between. The chain's CDR3 is CASRPLGGGETQYF. The CDR3 nucleotides are TGTGCCAGCCGCCCCTTAGGGGGGGGAGAGACCCAGTACTTC.

The V call is TRBV28, the J call TRBJ2-3, with TRBD2 matching over 9 bases. Germline loops: CDR1 MDHEN, CDR2 SYDVKM. The CDR3 is 15 amino acids. V shed 6 bases and J 4 bases; nucleotides not matched to a gene: 8. CDR3 protein: CASSLQRGDPDTQYF. CDR3 nucleotide sequence: TGTGCCAGCAGCCTCCAGCGGGGGGACCCAGATACGCAGTATTTT.

J is TRBJ2-5 and V is TRBV5-5; unclear D gene. Germline V gene lookup returns CDR1 SGHKS and CDR2 YYEKEE (reference sequence). The CDR3 consists of 15 residues. V was shortened by 6 bases and J by 0 bases, with 15 bases between the two germline ends. The CDR3 DNA is TGTGCCAGCACCTCCCCATCGGAGTACCAAGAGACCCAGTACTTC. It yields the protein CASTSPSEYQETQYF.

The chain is built from TRBV27 and TRBJ1-3; D gene unclear. The CDR3 runs to 14 residues. The V and J ends lost 5 bases and 0 bases respectively, with 8 bases between them. Looked up from germline, CDR1 is MNHEY and CDR2 is SMNVEV (reference sequence). As DNA, the CDR3 is TGTGCCAGCAGTAGTATCAGCTCTGGAAACACCATATATTTT. Protein product: CASSSISSGNTIYF.

CDR3 region: CASSLQGRQYF. The CDR3, as DNA: TGTGCCAGCAGCCTACAGGGCCGACAGTACTTC. The J gene is TRBJ2-7, the V gene TRBV3-1 (or the pseudogene TRBV3-2), with TRBD1 as a possible D gene (6 bases). This CDR3 has 11 amino acids. Trimming removed 4 bases at V and 10 bases at J, with 11 bases between. Germline CDR1 is LGHDT and CDR2 is YNNKEL (reference sequence).

The CDR3 reads CASSWGGEEQYF. DNA of the CDR3: TGTGCCAGCAGCTGGGGCGGGGAAGAGCAGTACTTC. The V call is TRBV7-9, the J call TRBJ2-7; TRBD2 might be the D (6 bases). In germline, CDR1 is SEHNR, CDR2 FQNEAQ (reference sequence). The ends were cut back, 4 bases at V and 7 bases at J, with 11 bases in the middle. The CDR3 sequence is 12 residues long.

This rearrangement joins TRBV10-1 to TRBJ2-3; possibly TRBD2 for D (5 bases). Germline V CDR1 and CDR2: WNHNN, SYGVQD (reference sequence). The length of the CDR3 is 15 residues. Trimming shortened V by 3 bases and J by 6 bases, and 16 bases separated the two germline ends. The CDR3 spells CASSDGGLPGDTQYF. CDR3 in DNA: TGCGCCAGCAGTGATGGCGGGCTCCCCGGGGATACGCAGTATTTT.

This clone came up a few times. The CDR3 is CASSQDSGTGMWNEQFF. Here the CDR3 DNA reads TGTGCCAGCAGCCAAGATTCCGGGACAGGGATGTGGAATGAGCAGTTCTTC. The V call is TRBV3-1 (or the pseudogene TRBV3-2), the J call TRBJ2-1, with 9 bases fitting TRBD1. The CDR3 covers 17 residues. In germline, CDR1 is LGHDT, CDR2 YNNKEL (reference sequence). V trimming: 0 bases; J trimming: 7 bases; junction bases outside the gene matches: 10.

The chain joins TRBV9 to TRBJ1-6; no definite D call. The CDR3 loop spans 15 amino acids. Germline V CDR1 and CDR2: SGDLS, YYNGEE. V gave up 0 bases and J gave up 7 bases, with 11 bases separating them. CDR3 bases: TGTGCCAGCAGCGTAGACCCAGGCAGCAATTCACCCCTCCACTTT. It yields the protein CASSVDPGSNSPLHF.

As concerns this clone: Its ends do not fully match the called genes, so a read error is possible. The genes are TRBV6-5 and TRBJ2-3, with 10 positions matching TRBD2. In germline, CDR1 is MNHEY, CDR2 SVGAGI. The CDR3 has 14 residues. CDR3 loop: CASSDSSGRNTQYF. The CDR3 bases are TGTGCCAGCAGTGACTCTAGCGGGAGAAATACGCAGTATTTT.

The genes are TRBV28 and TRBJ2-2; possible D gene TRBD1, 6 bases. CDR1 is MDHEN, CDR2 SYDVKM, per germline. Trimming removed 8 bases from V and 5 bases from J, with 15 bases in between. CDR3 length: 14 residues. The CDR3 region is CASASGEGTGELFF. The CDR3 region has the DNA TGTGCCAGCGCGTCAGGGGAAGGAACCGGGGAGCTGTTTTTT.

V gene TRBV30 combines with J gene TRBJ1-1; a possible D gene is TRBD1 (5 bases). The CDR3 length is 13 residues. CDR1 GTSNPN and CDR2 SVGIG come from the germline V gene (reference sequence). The V end was cut by 4 bases, the J end by 4 bases, with 13 bases between. CDR3 nucleotide sequence: TGTGCCTGGAATCCAGGGTTGGCCACTGAAGCTTTCTTT. Protein: CAWNPGLATEAFF.

The chain carries TRBV4-3 and TRBJ2-1; TRBD2 might be the D (6 bases). This CDR3 is built from 15 residues. Looked up from germline, CDR1 is LGHNA and CDR2 is YSLEER. The V and J ends lost 1 base and 3 bases respectively, with 10 bases between them. This chain's CDR3 is CASSQGLANYNEQFF. The CDR3 bases are TGCGCCAGCAGCCAAGGTCTAGCGAACTACAATGAGCAGTTCTTC.

The gene calls are TRBV2 and TRBJ1-3; possible D gene TRBD1, 6 bases. CDR3 length: 18 residues. V was shortened by 6 bases and J by 4 bases, with 25 bases between the two germline ends. CDR1 is SNHLY, CDR2 FYNNEI, per germline. CDR3 protein: CASSDPRGQISPGNTIYF. The CDR3, as DNA: TGTGCCAGCAGCGACCCGAGGGGACAAATTTCCCCGGGAAACACCATATATTTT.

The chain links TRBV7-9 to TRBJ1-1, with 7 bases matching TRBD1. V gave up 4 bases and J gave up 1 base; unmatched junction bases: 6. Germline loops: CDR1 SEHNR, CDR2 FQNEAQ (reference sequence). There are 15 residues in the CDR3. CDR3 sequence: CASSSHQGGNTEAFF. The CDR3 DNA sequence: TGTGCCAGCAGCTCGCACCAGGGGGGGAACACTGAAGCTTTCTTT.

Comment on this clone: At one of its ends the junction is not consistent with the germline gene, which may arise from a read error. This chain uses TRBV3-1 (or the pseudogene TRBV3-2) with TRBJ2-7; 8 bases align to TRBD1. The CDR3 contains 13 residues. Germline V gene sequence: CDR1 LGHDT, CDR2 YNNKEL (reference sequence). The CDR3 sequence is CASSRQAGGEKYF. The CDR3 nucleotides read TGTGCCAGCAGCCGTCAAGCAGGGGGCGAGAAGTACTTC.

The rearrangement joins TRBV28 to TRBJ2-7; perhaps TRBD2 as D (5 bases). Trimming removed 6 bases from V and 3 bases from J, with 21 bases in between. The CDR3 is made up of 16 amino acids. The germline CDR1 and CDR2 sequences are MDHEN and SYDVKM. CDR3 nucleotide sequence: TGTGCCAGCAGCCTCTCCGACGGAGGACCGTACTACGAGCAGTACTTC. This gives the protein CASSLSDGGPYYEQYF.

The V call is TRBV6-2 or TRBV6-3, the J call TRBJ1-4; D is possibly TRBD1 (5 bases). CDR1 and CDR2 (germline): MNHEY, SVGEGT. V was cut by 5 bases and J by 0 bases, with 10 bases left in between. The CDR3 length is 15 residues. This chain's CDR3 is CASSTTAATNEKLFF. CDR3 nucleotides: TGTGCCAGCAGTACGACAGCTGCAACTAATGAAAAACTGTTTTTT.

The genes are TRBV5-1 and TRBJ1-3; weak D call: TRBD1 (6 bases). Per the germline V gene, CDR1 is SGHRS and CDR2 is YFSETQ. V was trimmed by 0 bases and J by 1 base, leaving 8 bases between them. The CDR3 contains 15 residues. CDR3 sequence reads: CASSLEQGSGNTIYF. DNA for the CDR3: TGCGCCAGCAGCTTGGAACAGGGTTCTGGAAACACCATATATTTT.

The chain carries TRBV6-2 or TRBV6-3 and TRBJ2-2; 15 bases are a match to TRBD2. Trimming at V came to 4 bases and at J to 5 bases, leaving 8 bases not matched to a gene. The germline CDR1 and CDR2 sequences are MNHEY and SVGEGT. This CDR3 comprises 18 residues. The DNA of the CDR3 is TGTGCCAGCAGTTGGATTCCGGGACTAGCGGGAGGAACCGGGGAGCTGTTTTTT. Its translation is CASSWIPGLAGGTGELFF.

Only one count was recorded for this clone. The gene calls are TRBV7-8 and TRBJ1-2, with TRBD1 matching 9 bases. There are 14 residues in the CDR3. Germline trimming cut 2 bases from V and 4 bases from J; bases unmatched to any gene: 2. Germline V CDR1 and CDR2: SGHVS, FQNEAQ. CDR3 DNA sequence: TGTGCCAGCAGCTTACCGGACAGGGGCTATGGCTACACCTTC. Its translation: CASSLPDRGYGYTF.

The rearrangement uses TRBV5-1 and TRBJ2-3; the match to TRBD2 covers 8 bases. This CDR3 has 15 residues. Germline trimming cut 4 bases from V and 8 bases from J; bases unmatched to any gene: 12. The germline gives CDR1 SGHRS, CDR2 YFSETQ. This CDR3 is CASSPGTRTRGTQYF. CDR3 DNA sequence: TGCGCCAGCAGCCCCGGGACTAGGACCCGGGGTACGCAGTATTTT.

The V gene is TRBV7-9, the J gene TRBJ1-3, with D unclear. The CDR3 is 14 amino acids. Germline V gives CDR1 SEHNR, CDR2 FQNEAQ (reference sequence). V was pared by 6 bases and J by 4 bases, with 13 bases between. In DNA, the CDR3 is TGTGCCAGCAGATCAACCGGACTAGGAAACACCATATATTTT. This codes for CASRSTGLGNTIYF.

The chain links TRBV9 to TRBJ2-5; the match to TRBD2 covers 11 bases. CDR1 SGDLS and CDR2 YYNGEE come from the germline V gene. This CDR3 comprises 18 residues. V shed 4 bases and J 5 bases; nucleotides not matched to a gene: 16. CDR3: CASSTRATSGAVGETQYF. CDR3 in DNA: TGTGCCAGCAGCACCAGAGCGACTAGCGGGGCAGTGGGGGAGACCCAGTACTTC.

V gene TRBV30 combines with J gene TRBJ2-2; the match to TRBD2 covers 8 bases. The germline gives CDR1 GTSNPN, CDR2 SVGIG (reference sequence). The CDR3 is made up of 17 amino acids. The V and J ends lost 7 bases and 1 base, in that order; junction bases with no gene match: 14. In nucleotides, the CDR3 is TGTGCCTCGCACACCCCCTCCGGGACTAGGAACACCGGGGAGCTGTTTTTT. It translates to CASHTPSGTRNTGELFF.

This clone showed up just once. V is TRBV2 and J is TRBJ2-3; D is uncertain. Germline lookup yields CDR1 SNHLY and CDR2 FYNNEI. The CDR3 consists of 14 residues. The V gene lost 4 bases and the J gene lost 2 bases, with 10 bases spanning the gap. In DNA form, the CDR3 reads TGTGCCAGCAGTGCATCCCAGATCACAGATACGCAGTATTTT. Encoded protein: CASSASQITDTQYF.